This T cell receptor beta chain originates from a study of blood T cell repertoires in COVID-19. Background on the study: Specimens from acute and convalescent COVID-19 originated in the United States, Italy and Spain. From T cells, B-cell-depleted T cells, or PBMCs came the material, which was cDNA or gDNA.

In the original workflow: Amplified reference gene primers provided the basis for estimating nucleated cell counts. Data came from immunoSEQ multiplex PCR; TCRdb stores just in-frame clones and leaves some out. The V and J calls and clone size come from that table; D and trimming were worked out from the DNA. The profile covers 450,000 to 500,000 clones, with 80% to 90% appearing a single time and approximately 2.9% taken by the ten largest. This clone was counted between two and nine times. This CDR3 comprises 15 residues. With 3 bases clipped from V and 4 bases from J, the junction kept 6 bases outside the gene matches. Germline V CDR1 and CDR2: MNHNS, SASEGT.

The source is a human donor in a cohort sampled during active COVID-19. The rearrangement links TRBV6-1 to TRBJ1-2; the match to TRBD1 covers 9 bases. Sequencing used peripheral blood. As DNA, the CDR3 is TGTGCCAGCAGTGACGGGGACAGGGATTTCTATGGCTACACCTTC. Its translation: CASSDGDRDFYGYTF.